The 27 T cell receptor beta chains below come from one sample, sequenced in a study of cytomegalovirus exposure and HLA in healthy donors. Data came from immunoSEQ multiplex PCR; TCRdb stores just in-frame clones and leaves some out. The repertoire holds over 110,000 clones, with around 85% as singletons. The sample comprised PBMCs. All receptors derive from a man younger than 30 in good health and CMV-seronegative.

The chain uses TRBV27 and TRBJ2-5; a weak D match, TRBD2 (7 bases). Trimming shortened V by 4 bases and J by 4 bases, and 16 bases separated the two germline ends. Germline CDR1 and CDR2: MNHEY and SMNVEV (reference sequence). This CDR3 comprises 15 residues. The CDR3 DNA sequence: TGTGCCAGCAGTTCTCCGGGAAGGGGGGGAGAGACCCAGTACTTC. The encoded protein is CASSSPGRGGETQYF.

The chain combines TRBV5-1 with TRBJ2-7; D is perhaps TRBD2 (6 bases). Germline values: CDR1 SGHRS, CDR2 YFSETQ. The CDR3 has 16 amino acids. V lost 0 bases to trimming and J lost 0 bases, with 13 bases between them. The CDR3 coding sequence is TGCGCCAGCAGCTTGGAGGGAGGACCGGTCTCCTACGAGCAGTACTTC. It yields the protein CASSLEGGPVSYEQYF.

V and J are TRBV6-5 and TRBJ1-1; D might be TRBD1 (5 bases). Germline CDR1 is MNHEY and CDR2 is SVGAGI. The germline V and J ends were trimmed by 0 bases and 3 bases, with 11 bases remaining between them. This CDR3 has 15 amino acids. CDR3: CASSYSAQGDTEAFF. The CDR3 bases are TGTGCCAGCAGTTACTCCGCCCAGGGTGACACTGAAGCTTTCTTT.

V is TRBV4-3 and J is TRBJ2-7, with 7 bases matching TRBD1. This CDR3 is 14 amino acids long. The germline CDR1 and CDR2 sequences are LGHNA and YSLEER. The V and J ends lost 4 bases and 2 bases, in that order; junction bases with no gene match: 5. CDR3 sequence (DNA): TGCGCCAGCAGCCCGGGGACAGTAACCTACGAGCAGTACTTC. Amino acids: CASSPGTVTYEQYF.

This clone was found a few times. The chain employs TRBV28 and TRBJ1-5; a possible D gene is TRBD1 (6 bases). CDR1 and CDR2 from the germline V gene are MDHEN and SYDVKM. The germline V and J ends were trimmed by 6 bases and 3 bases, with 12 bases remaining between them. This CDR3 has 14 amino acids. DNA of the CDR3: TGTGCCAGCAGCTCCGGACAGTCCAATCAGCCCCAGCATTTT. It translates to CASSSGQSNQPQHF.

The rearrangement joins TRBV5-8 to TRBJ2-3, with TRBD1 identical over 7 bases. The CDR3 contains 16 residues. J gave up 3 bases and V 0 bases, and 7 bases lay outside the gene matches. The germline CDR1 and CDR2 sequences are SGHTS and YDEGEE. CDR3 DNA sequence: TGTGCCAGCAGCTTGGGTAGGGCAGGGGGAACAGATACGCAGTATTTT. Protein: CASSLGRAGGTDTQYF.

The J gene is TRBJ2-2, the V gene TRBV28; D might be TRBD2 (6 bases). Per the germline V gene, CDR1 is MDHEN and CDR2 is SYDVKM. This CDR3 comprises 14 residues. V lost 3 bases to trimming and J lost 5 bases, with 10 bases between them. The CDR3 protein is CASSLGGRTGELFF. In DNA, the CDR3 is TGTGCCAGCAGTTTGGGGGGAAGGACCGGGGAGCTGTTTTTT. Complete variable domain (other parts from reference TRBV28 and TRBJ2-2): DVKVTQSSRYLVKRTGEKVFLECVQDMDHENMFWYRQDPGLGLRLIYFSYDVKMKEKGDIPEGYSVSREKKERFSLILESASTNQTSMYLCASSLGGRTGELFFGEGSRLTVL.

V and J are TRBV7-2 and TRBJ1-4, with TRBD1 matching 7 bases. Germline CDR1 SGHTA, CDR2 FQGNSA. CDR3 length equals 16 residues. J gave up 0 bases and V 6 bases, and 7 bases lay outside the gene matches. The CDR3 nucleotides are TGTGCCAGCAGGCGGGACAGCTTTGCAACTAATGAAAAACTGTTTTTT. Amino acid sequence: CASRRDSFATNEKLFF.

This clone came up a few times. This chain links TRBV5-1 with TRBJ1-1; 7 bases fit TRBD1. V shed 7 bases, J shed 3 bases, and the junction held 9 bases outside the gene matches. This CDR3 spans 14 amino acids. Germline CDR1 is SGHRS and CDR2 is YFSETQ. The DNA for the CDR3 is TGCGCCAGCGGGCAGGGGGGCAGGGACACTGAAGCTTTCTTT. Its protein is CASGQGGRDTEAFF.

The gene calls are TRBV5-1 and TRBJ1-3, with 8 bases matching TRBD1. CDR3 size: 15 residues. Germline values: CDR1 SGHRS, CDR2 YFSETQ. V shed 4 bases and J 2 bases; nucleotides not matched to a gene: 5. CDR3 in amino acids: CASSVTGEAGNTIYF. The CDR3 nucleotides are TGCGCCAGCAGCGTGACAGGGGAGGCTGGAAACACCATATATTTT.

This chain connects TRBV5-1 to TRBJ2-3, with D unresolved. Germline values: CDR1 SGHRS, CDR2 YFSETQ. Trimming left V 1 base short and J 2 bases short, with 8 bases between. The CDR3 covers 14 residues. The DNA for the CDR3 is TGCGCCAGCAGCTTGTCCGACTCCACAGATACGCAGTATTTT. It translates to CASSLSDSTDTQYF.

V usage is TRBV4-3 and J usage is TRBJ1-2; tentative D call: TRBD1 (5 bases). CDR1 and CDR2 (germline): LGHNA, YSLEER. Trimming stripped 0 bases from V and 3 bases from J, with 11 bases between. This CDR3 has 15 residues. For the CDR3, the DNA is TGCGCCAGCAGCCAAGAGGGCAGGGAGGACTATGGCTACACCTTC. Its translation: CASSQEGREDYGYTF.

V usage is TRBV28 and J usage is TRBJ1-4; a possible D gene is TRBD1 (6 bases). V was cut by 1 base and J by 5 bases, with 14 bases left in between. The germline V gene has CDR1 MDHEN and CDR2 SYDVKM. The CDR3 is 16 amino acids. Here the CDR3 reads CASSLYTGHWNEKLFF. The CDR3 DNA is TGTGCCAGCAGTTTATATACAGGGCACTGGAATGAAAAACTGTTTTTT.

This clone came up a few times. The chain is built from TRBV5-1 and TRBJ1-2, with 7 bases that match TRBD1. Germline V gives CDR1 SGHRS, CDR2 YFSETQ. With V trimmed by 4 bases and J by 0 bases, 6 bases remained unmatched. The CDR3 loop spans 15 amino acids. CDR3 sequence: CASSPRTGTNYGYTF. CDR3 in DNA: TGCGCCAGCAGCCCGAGGACAGGTACTAACTATGGCTACACCTTC.

In the case of this clone: In the same sample, other DNA sequences code for this CDR3. The V and J genes are TRBV18 and TRBJ1-2, with a possible D match to TRBD1 (6 bases). The CDR3 sequence is 13 residues long. Trimming cost V 3 bases and J 6 bases, with 11 bases left between them. CDR1 and CDR2 (germline): KGHSH, LQKENI. The CDR3 nucleotides are TGTGCCAGCTCACCTAGACAGGAGGATGGCTACACCTTC. Protein product: CASSPRQEDGYTF.

The chain carries TRBV4-3 and TRBJ2-7, with a weak D call TRBD2 (6 bases). The V gene lost 0 bases and the J gene lost 9 bases, with 18 bases spanning the gap. The CDR3 runs 15 residues. The germline V gene encodes CDR1 LGHNA and CDR2 YSLEER. The CDR3 DNA reads as TGCGCCAGCAGCCAAGACGGGACTGCAGACCAGCCGCAGTACTTC. It specifies CASSQDGTADQPQYF.

In this sample, this clone turned up once. The V call is TRBV7-8, the J call TRBJ1-1; 7 bases are a match to TRBD1. Germline V lookup: CDR1 SGHVS, CDR2 FQNEAQ. The CDR3 extends over 15 amino acids. Trimming at V came to 2 bases and at J to 5 bases, leaving 8 bases not matched to a gene. The CDR3 reads CASSLFETGRTEAFF. CDR3 nucleotides: TGTGCCAGCAGCTTATTTGAGACAGGGAGGACTGAAGCTTTCTTT.

The rearrangement links TRBV2 to TRBJ1-4; TRBD1 matches at 7 bases. This CDR3 is built from 16 residues. From germline, CDR1 is SNHLY and CDR2 FYNNEI. V was pared by 8 bases and J by 0 bases, with 9 bases of the junction left unmatched. CDR3 sequence (DNA): TGTGCCAGCGGAGGGGGCAGGGGGGCAACTAATGAAAAACTGTTTTTT. As protein: CASGGGRGATNEKLFF.

This clone was observed once. The J gene is TRBJ1-1, the V gene TRBV19, with D possibly being TRBD1 (5 bases). V was shortened by 4 bases and J by 3 bases, with 12 bases between the two germline ends. CDR1 is LNHDA, CDR2 SQIVND, per germline (reference sequence). The CDR3 spans 14 residues. Here the CDR3 DNA reads TGTGCCAGTAGTACAACAGGTGGCGACACTGAAGCTTTCTTT. This codes for CASSTTGGDTEAFF.

This clone was seen a single time. This sequence joins TRBV6-1 and TRBJ2-7, with D hard to call. This CDR3 has 11 amino acids. Germline lookup yields CDR1 MNHNS and CDR2 SASEGT. V shed 8 bases and J shed 4 bases, with 9 bases lying between them. CDR3 nucleotide sequence: TGTGCCAGCCTTCGGTTTTACGAGCAGTACTTC. Translated: CASLRFYEQYF.

This clone appeared once. The chain couples TRBV5-1 to TRBJ1-5; perhaps TRBD1 as D (6 bases). The germline CDR1 and CDR2 sequences are SGHRS and YFSETQ. The CDR3 runs to 14 residues. Trimming cost V 4 bases and J 3 bases, with 11 bases left between them. This CDR3 reads CASSPDSLNQPQHF. The CDR3 DNA sequence: TGCGCCAGCAGCCCGGACAGCCTCAATCAGCCCCAGCATTTT.

In DNA form, the CDR3 reads TGTGCCAGCAGTTTGGGGGCCTCTTACAATGAGCAGTTCTTC. Its protein is CASSLGASYNEQFF. The chain couples TRBV27 to TRBJ2-1; D perhaps matches TRBD1 (6 bases). Looked up from germline, CDR1 is MNHEY and CDR2 is SMNVEV (reference sequence). The CDR3 is 14 amino acids. V was pared by 3 bases and J by 4 bases, with 10 bases between.

The chain is built from TRBV19 and TRBJ2-7; weak D call: TRBD1 (6 bases). Between the trimmed V and J ends, which lost 6 bases and 5 bases, there was a span of 17 bases. The CDR3 spans 14 residues. Per germline, CDR1 LNHDA and CDR2 SQIVND (reference sequence). Written as DNA, the CDR3 is TGTGCCAGTAGAGGGACAATTAGCCCCCACGAGCAGTACTTC. It yields the protein CASRGTISPHEQYF.

This chain uses TRBV29-1 with TRBJ2-7; 7 bases are a match to TRBD1. Germline assignment: CDR1 SQVTM and CDR2 ANQGSEA. V dropped 3 bases and J dropped 4; count of bases not matched to a gene: 0. The CDR3 is made up of 11 amino acids. The CDR3 sequence: CSVETGYEQYF. CDR3 nucleotides: TGCAGCGTTGAGACAGGGTACGAGCAGTACTTC.

The chain uses TRBV5-6 and TRBJ2-5; TRBD2 matches 11 bases. CDR1 is SGHDT, CDR2 YYEEEE, per germline. This CDR3 is built from 16 residues. Losses at the gene ends were 1 base for V and 5 bases for J; bases not matched to a gene: 7. CDR3 protein: CASSLLASGRSETQYF. CDR3 bases: TGTGCCAGCAGCTTGTTGGCTAGCGGGAGGTCGGAGACCCAGTACTTC.

This clone is a singleton in its sample. The genes are TRBV2 and TRBJ2-3; no reliable D call. Trimming shortened V by 8 bases and J by 0 bases, and 12 bases separated the two germline ends. The CDR3 length is 14 residues. CDR1 SNHLY and CDR2 FYNNEI come from the germline V gene. The CDR3 spells CASLHRHSTDTQYF. As DNA, the CDR3 is TGTGCCAGCTTACACAGACACAGCACAGATACGCAGTATTTT. The whole variable domain, filled in from reference TRBV2 and TRBJ2-3, reads EPEVTQTPSHQVTQMGQEVILRCVPISNHLYFYWYRQILGQKVEFLVSFYNNEISEKSEIFDDQFSVERPDGSNFTLKIRSTKLEDSAMYFCASLHRHSTDTQYFGPGTRLTVL.

This clone came up many times. V usage is TRBV6-1 and J usage is TRBJ2-6; D perhaps matches TRBD2 (6 bases). Looked up from germline, CDR1 is MNHNS and CDR2 is SASEGT. This CDR3 contains 17 residues. The germline V and J ends were trimmed by 4 bases and 0 bases, with 13 bases remaining between them. This CDR3 reads CASSGEEGPSGANVLTF. For the CDR3, the DNA is TGTGCCAGCAGTGGGGAGGAAGGGCCCTCTGGGGCCAACGTCCTGACTTTC.